A selection of T cell receptor beta chains follows, all from one sample in a study of blood T cells in healthy people across ages. Using its own MiXCR run on the 5' RACE reads, TCRdb lists one record per CDR3 protein. The sample lists approximately 670,000 distinct CDR3 sequences, over 40% occurring once. The sequenced sample consisted of blood. The receptors shown here come from a man aged 80 or over in good health. The CDR3 runs from the conserved cysteine through the conserved F or W. Fields, in order: clone size, V gene, D gene, J gene, CDR3 DNA, CDR3 protein. D genes are given only for firm matches. The size entry is marked missing in some rows and otherwise reads once, few, many or a size class.

clone size: NA; V gene: TRBV20-1; D gene: TRBD2; J gene: TRBJ2-3; CDR3 DNA: TGCAGTGCATCCTTGGCAACGGGAGGGCCCGGTAGGACAGATACGCAGTATTTT; CDR3 protein: CSASLATGGPGRTDTQYF
clone size: once; V gene: TRBV27; D gene: NA; J gene: TRBJ2-6; CDR3 DNA: TGTGCCAGCAGTTCAAACCAAGGACGGATCTCTGGGGCCAACGTCCTGACTTTC; CDR3 protein: CASSSNQGRISGANVLTF
clone size: NA; V gene: TRBV24-1; D gene: NA; J gene: TRBJ2-5; CDR3 DNA: TGTGCCACCAGTGATTGTCCGGGGACCAGTGAGCAGTACTTC; CDR3 protein: CATSDCPGTSEQYF
clone size: few; V gene: TRBV20-1; D gene: TRBD2; J gene: TRBJ2-7; CDR3 DNA: TGCAGTGCTAGTACTGCTAGCGGGGGGGCCAATGAGCAGTACTTC; CDR3 protein: CSASTASGGANEQYF
clone size: few; V gene: TRBV18; D gene: NA; J gene: TRBJ1-4; CDR3 DNA: TGTGCCAGCTCACCAAACACCGGGGGTAATGAAAAACTGTTTTTT; CDR3 protein: CASSPNTGGNEKLFF
clone size: NA; V gene: TRBV7-2; D gene: TRBD1; J gene: TRBJ1-6; CDR3 DNA: TGTGCCAGCAGCTTAGCGAGACAGGGCGCTGACTTTAATTCACCCCTCCACTTT; CDR3 protein: CASSLARQGADFNSPLHF
clone size: NA; V gene: TRBV7-2; D gene: TRBD1; J gene: TRBJ2-6; CDR3 DNA: TGTGCCAGCAGCCGACAGGGGCCTGGGGCCCACGTCCTGACTTTC; CDR3 protein: CASSRQGPGAHVLTF
clone size: NA; V gene: TRBV9; D gene: TRBD2; J gene: TRBJ2-7; CDR3 DNA: TGTGCCAGCAGCGTAGCGGGAGGAGTCTCCTACGAGCAGTACTTC; CDR3 protein: CASSVAGGVSYEQYF
clone size: NA; V gene: TRBV30; D gene: NA; J gene: TRBJ2-7; CDR3 DNA: TGTGCCGGGGAAGCCCCCTACGAGCAGTACTTC; CDR3 protein: CAGEAPYEQYF
clone size: NA; V gene: TRBV2; D gene: TRBD1; J gene: TRBJ1-6; CDR3 DNA: TGTGCCAGCAAAACTCGGGACAGGGGGAATTCACCTCTCCACTTT; CDR3 protein: CASKTRDRGNSPLHF
clone size: NA; V gene: TRBV20-1; D gene: TRBD2; J gene: TRBJ2-5; CDR3 DNA: TGCAGTGCTCAAAGGACTAGCGACCAGACCCAGTACTTC; CDR3 protein: CSAQRTSDQTQYF
clone size: NA; V gene: TRBV7-9; D gene: NA; J gene: TRBJ1-4; CDR3 DNA: TGTGCCAGCAGCTTAGTGTTGGCGCCGAGGAATGAAAAACTGTTTTTT; CDR3 protein: CASSLVLAPRNEKLFF
clone size: NA; V gene: TRBV25-1; D gene: NA; J gene: TRBJ2-5; CDR3 DNA: TGTGCCAGCAGTGAATATATTTCGACGGTCAAAGAGACCCAGTACTTC; CDR3 protein: CASSEYISTVKETQYF
clone size: NA; V gene: TRBV29-1; D gene: TRBD2; J gene: TRBJ2-2; CDR3 DNA: TGCAGCGTTGAAGGGGGGACTAGCGGGAGGGCCCCCGGGGAGCTGTTTTTT; CDR3 protein: CSVEGGTSGRAPGELFF
clone size: NA; V gene: TRBV6-5; D gene: NA; J gene: TRBJ1-2; CDR3 DNA: TGTGCCAGCAGTCCACAGGGATTTGGCTACACCTTC; CDR3 protein: CASSPQGFGYTF
clone size: NA; V gene: TRBV20-1; D gene: NA; J gene: TRBJ2-3; CDR3 DNA: TGCAGTGCTAGACGTCCAGAGACAGATACGCAGTATTTT; CDR3 protein: CSARRPETDTQYF
clone size: NA; V gene: TRBV5-1; D gene: NA; J gene: TRBJ2-5; CDR3 DNA: TGCGCCAGCAGCTTGGCAGGGAGGTGGCAAGAGACCCAGTACTTC; CDR3 protein: CASSLAGRWQETQYF
clone size: NA; V gene: TRBV9; D gene: TRBD2; J gene: TRBJ2-5; CDR3 DNA: TGTGCCAGCACCGAGCGGGAGTGGCAAGAGACCCAGTACTTC; CDR3 protein: CASTEREWQETQYF
clone size: NA; V gene: TRBV5-1; D gene: TRBD1; J gene: TRBJ2-7; CDR3 DNA: TGCGCCAGCAGCTTGGAGGGGACAGGGGACTACGAGCAGTACTTC; CDR3 protein: CASSLEGTGDYEQYF
clone size: few; V gene: TRBV6-4; D gene: NA; J gene: TRBJ1-1; CDR3 DNA: TGTGCCAGCAGTGACTCAGGGGAGGTCTGGAACACTGAAGCTTTCTTT; CDR3 protein: CASSDSGEVWNTEAFF
clone size: NA; V gene: TRBV29-1; D gene: NA; J gene: TRBJ1-1; CDR3 DNA: TGCAGCGTTGAACCCACTCAGGGTAGACAGAAAATGGGTGAAGCTTTCTTT; CDR3 protein: CSVEPTQGRQKMGEAFF
clone size: few; V gene: TRBV29-1; D gene: TRBD1; J gene: TRBJ2-5; CDR3 DNA: TGCAGCGTGGCTCGACAGGGGATTTCCCAAGAGACCCAGTACTTC; CDR3 protein: CSVARQGISQETQYF
clone size: many; V gene: TRBV4-2; D gene: NA; J gene: TRBJ2-3; CDR3 DNA: TGTGCCAGCAGCCAAGAATCGCGGGCGCAGTATTTT; CDR3 protein: CASSQESRAQYF
clone size: many; V gene: TRBV6-1; D gene: NA; J gene: TRBJ2-7; CDR3 DNA: TGTGCCAGCTCCGGGACCTATAGCTCCTACGAGCAGTACTTC; CDR3 protein: CASSGTYSSYEQYF
clone size: NA; V gene: TRBV10-3; D gene: TRBD2; J gene: TRBJ2-3; CDR3 DNA: TGTGCCATCAGTGCAGCGGGAGGCCCGCAGTATTTT; CDR3 protein: CAISAAGGPQYF
clone size: NA; V gene: TRBV29-1; D gene: TRBD1; J gene: TRBJ1-5; CDR3 DNA: TGCAGCGCGGCGGTTCAGGGGGCCTCTAATCAGCCCCAGCATTTT; CDR3 protein: CSAAVQGASNQPQHF
clone size: NA; V gene: TRBV12-3/TRBV12-4; D gene: NA; J gene: TRBJ2-1; CDR3 DNA: TGTGCCAGCAAATCGAGGACGCCCGATCGTAGTGAGCAGTTCTTC; CDR3 protein: CASKSRTPDRSEQFF
clone size: NA; V gene: TRBV6-2/TRBV6-3; D gene: NA; J gene: TRBJ2-1; CDR3 DNA: TGTGCCAGCAGAACGGTTTTCTACAATGAGCAGTTCTTC; CDR3 protein: CASRTVFYNEQFF
clone size: many; V gene: TRBV29-1; D gene: TRBD2; J gene: TRBJ2-3; CDR3 DNA: TGCAGCTCCCGGGGGACTAGCGGAACCCTGATGAATACGCAGTATTTT; CDR3 protein: CSSRGTSGTLMNTQYF
clone size: NA; V gene: TRBV7-2; D gene: NA; J gene: TRBJ2-6; CDR3 DNA: TGTGCCAGCAGCTTAGATTCTGGCAGTTCTAGCTCTGGGGCCAACGTCCTGACTTTC; CDR3 protein: CASSLDSGSSSSGANVLTF
clone size: few; V gene: TRBV27; D gene: TRBD2; J gene: TRBJ2-3; CDR3 DNA: TGTGCCAGCAGGACCGGGACTAGCGACACAGATACGCAGTATTTT; CDR3 protein: CASRTGTSDTDTQYF
clone size: NA; V gene: TRBV30; D gene: NA; J gene: TRBJ2-7; CDR3 DNA: TGTGCCTGGAGCGGGCGGGGCTCCTCCTACGAGCAGTACTTC; CDR3 protein: CAWSGRGSSYEQYF
clone size: NA; V gene: TRBV20-1; D gene: TRBD2; J gene: TRBJ2-1; CDR3 DNA: TGCAGTGCTAGAGATCTGGGGGGAGGGCCTGGGAATGAGCAGTTCTTC; CDR3 protein: CSARDLGGGPGNEQFF
clone size: few; V gene: TRBV12-3/TRBV12-4; D gene: NA; J gene: TRBJ2-1; CDR3 DNA: TGTGCCAGCGCCCCAGGAGGGAATGAGCAGTTCTTC; CDR3 protein: CASAPGGNEQFF
clone size: NA; V gene: TRBV7-2; D gene: TRBD1; J gene: TRBJ2-5; CDR3 DNA: TGTGCCAGCAGCTTAGTTCGACAGGGCGCTCAAGAGACCCAGTACTTC; CDR3 protein: CASSLVRQGAQETQYF
clone size: many; V gene: TRBV5-1; D gene: NA; J gene: TRBJ2-5; CDR3 DNA: TGCGCCAGCAGCCCCCCCCGGGCAGGGACAAAAGAGACCCAGTACTTC; CDR3 protein: CASSPPRAGTKETQYF
clone size: few; V gene: TRBV20-1; D gene: TRBD1; J gene: TRBJ2-5; CDR3 DNA: TGCAGTGCTAGGGCCGGGACAGGGATCCAAGAGACCCAGTACTTC; CDR3 protein: CSARAGTGIQETQYF
clone size: few; V gene: TRBV4-1; D gene: NA; J gene: TRBJ1-2; CDR3 DNA: TGCGCCAGCAGCCAAGGGTGGGGCAGGGCCTATGGCTACACCTTC; CDR3 protein: CASSQGWGRAYGYTF
clone size: NA; V gene: TRBV7-2; D gene: NA; J gene: TRBJ2-3; CDR3 DNA: TGTGCCAGCAGCCCCCGGGCCGCGAACCAAGGGCTCACAGATACGCAGTATTTT; CDR3 protein: CASSPRAANQGLTDTQYF